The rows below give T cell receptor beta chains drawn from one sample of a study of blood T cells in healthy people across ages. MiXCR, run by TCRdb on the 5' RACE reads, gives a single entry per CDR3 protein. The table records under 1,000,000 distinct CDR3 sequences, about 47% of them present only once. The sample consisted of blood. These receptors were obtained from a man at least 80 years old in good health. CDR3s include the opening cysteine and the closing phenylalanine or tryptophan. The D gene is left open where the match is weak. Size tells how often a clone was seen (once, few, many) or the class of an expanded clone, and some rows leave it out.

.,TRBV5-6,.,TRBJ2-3,TGTGCCGGCAGCTCGACAGTATTCACAGATACGCAGTATTTT,CAGSSTVFTDTQYF
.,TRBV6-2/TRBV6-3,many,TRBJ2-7,TGTGCCAGCAGAATCTCCTACGAGCAGTACTTC,CASRISYEQYF
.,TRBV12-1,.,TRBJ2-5,TGTGCCAGCAGACATAGGGGCGCTAAACAAGAGACCCAGTACTTC,CASRHRGAKQETQYF
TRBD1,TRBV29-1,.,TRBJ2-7,TGCAGCTCGGCAAGGGGGCACGAGCAGTACTTC,CSSARGHEQYF
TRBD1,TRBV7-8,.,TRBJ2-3,TGTGCCAGCAGCCCACGACAGGGGTCTAGCACAGATACGCAGTATTTT,CASSPRQGSSTDTQYF
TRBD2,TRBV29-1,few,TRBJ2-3,TGCAGCGTTGAAGGGCGACTAGCGGAGCCCCCTAGTTATACGCAGTATTTT,CSVEGRLAEPPSYTQYF
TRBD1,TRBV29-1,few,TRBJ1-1,TGCAGCGTGGGACAGGAGGGCACTGAAGCTTTCTTT,CSVGQEGTEAFF
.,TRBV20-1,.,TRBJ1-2,TGCAGTGCTAGAGATAGTTGGCAGTCCGACGACGGCTACACCTTC,CSARDSWQSDDGYTF
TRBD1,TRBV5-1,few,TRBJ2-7,TGCGCCAGCAGCTTGGCTGGGACAGGGTTCAACTACGAGCAGTACTTC,CASSLAGTGFNYEQYF
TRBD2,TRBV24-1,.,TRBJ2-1,TGTGCCACCAGGGCGAGCGGGACCTACAATGAGCAGTTCTTC,CATRASGTYNEQFF
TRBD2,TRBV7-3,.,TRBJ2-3,TGTGCCAGCAGCCCCGGACTAGGCGGCACAGATACGCAGTATTTT,CASSPGLGGTDTQYF
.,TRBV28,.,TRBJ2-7,TGTGCCAGCAGTTTTTCTGCCGGGACAACCTACGAGCAGTACTTC,CASSFSAGTTYEQYF
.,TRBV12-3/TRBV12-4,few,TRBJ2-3,TGTGCCAGCAGTCGCAGGGATTCCCCGACAGATACGCAGTATTTT,CASSRRDSPTDTQYF
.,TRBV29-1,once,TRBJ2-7,TGCAGCGCGACGGAGGCCTACGAGCAGTACTTC,CSATEAYEQYF
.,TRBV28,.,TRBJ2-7,TGTGCCAGCAGAGTGACAGTCCCACTATACACCTACGAGCAGTACTTC,CASRVTVPLYTYEQYF
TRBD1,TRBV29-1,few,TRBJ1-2,TGCAGCGTTACACCCGGGACAGGGAACTATGGCTACACCTTC,CSVTPGTGNYGYTF
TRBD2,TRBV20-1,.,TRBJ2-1,TGCAGTGCACCCCTAGCGGGAGAAAACAATGAGCAGTTCTTC,CSAPLAGENNEQFF
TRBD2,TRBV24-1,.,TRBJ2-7,TGTGCCACCAGTGATTCCTGGAGCGGGAGGAGCGAGCAGTACTTC,CATSDSWSGRSEQYF
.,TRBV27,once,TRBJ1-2,TGTGCCAGCAGCCCCCTGGGGAATGTTGGTGGCTACACCTTC,CASSPLGNVGGYTF
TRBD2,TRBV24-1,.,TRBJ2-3,TGTGCCACCAGTGGTTACACTAGCGGTAGCACAGATACGCAGTATTTT,CATSGYTSGSTDTQYF
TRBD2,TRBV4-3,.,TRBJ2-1,TGCGCCAGCAGTCGAGAGCGGGAGGCCTACAATGAGCAGTTCTTC,CASSREREAYNEQFF
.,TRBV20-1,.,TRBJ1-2,TGCAGTGCTAGAGTAGAAGGGGGCTATGGCTACACCTTC,CSARVEGGYGYTF
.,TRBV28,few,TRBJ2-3,TGTGCCAGCAGTTTAATTGCTAGCGTTGCAGATACGCAGTATTTT,CASSLIASVADTQYF
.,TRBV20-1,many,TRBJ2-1,TGCAGTGCTAGAGTCGGCGGGCTCGAGGATGAGCAGTTCTTC,CSARVGGLEDEQFF
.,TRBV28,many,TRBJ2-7,TGTGCCAGCAGGACCTATAGTGGGACCTACGAGCAGTACTTC,CASRTYSGTYEQYF
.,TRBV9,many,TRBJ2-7,TGTGCCAGCAGCGTAGCAGGGGCTACGTCCTACGAGCAGTACTTC,CASSVAGATSYEQYF
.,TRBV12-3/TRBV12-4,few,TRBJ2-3,TGTGCCAGCAGTTTGGGGATGGGGGCGGTGGGCGCAGATACGCAGTATTTT,CASSLGMGAVGADTQYF
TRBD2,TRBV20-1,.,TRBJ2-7,TGCAGTGCTAGACTTGGGAGCGCGGGAGGGTCCTACGAGCAGTACTTC,CSARLGSAGGSYEQYF
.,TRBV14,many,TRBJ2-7,TGTGCCAGCAGCCAAGTACAGAACTACGAGCAGTACTTC,CASSQVQNYEQYF
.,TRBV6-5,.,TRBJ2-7,TGTGCCAGCAAAAGGACCTCCGCACCCTCCTACGAGCAGTACTTC,CASKRTSAPSYEQYF
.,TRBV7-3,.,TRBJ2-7,TGTGCCAGCAGTTTAATGGGGGGCGAGCAGTACTTC,CASSLMGGEQYF
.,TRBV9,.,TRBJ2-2,TGTGCCAGCAGCGCGCGTTGGAACGGGGAGCTGTTTTTT,CASSARWNGELFF
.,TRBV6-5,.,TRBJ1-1,TGTGCCAGCAGTTACGACAGACAAAACACTGAAGCTTTCTTT,CASSYDRQNTEAFF
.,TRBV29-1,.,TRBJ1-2,TGCAGCGCCCGGGGGCAGTACGAAGGCTACACCTTC,CSARGQYEGYTF
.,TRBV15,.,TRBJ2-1,TGTGCCACCAGCAGATCTCGCGGGGGCATCTACAATGAGCAGTTCTTC,CATSRSRGGIYNEQFF
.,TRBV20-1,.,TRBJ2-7,TGCAGTGCTAGAGAGGCGGGTCGGTACGAGCAGTACTTC,CSAREAGRYEQYF
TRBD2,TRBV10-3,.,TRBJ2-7,TGTGCCATCTTATTCGCAACTAGCGGGAAATACGAGCAGTACTTC,CAILFATSGKYEQYF
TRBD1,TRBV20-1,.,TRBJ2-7,TGCAGTGCCGAGACCGGGACAGGGGACTACGAGCAGTACTTC,CSAETGTGDYEQYF